The clone carrying this TCR beta chain ranks as medium-sized. What it binds is not known. This sample is drawn from a study of spatial heterogeneity in lung cancer. TCRdb re-derived calls from the 5' RACE reads in MiXCR, one entry per CDR3 protein. The table has 6,000 to 8,000 distinct CDR3 sequences, roughly 6.7% seen once. Time point here: sample taken at primary tumor resection. Study-wide findings and caveats: Counts of expanded alpha and beta TCRs within tumors tracked the tumor nonsynonymous mutation count.

Sequencing was performed on lung tumor tissue, taken at surgery. The receptor was derived from a male donor with early-stage non-small cell lung cancer.

CDR3 nucleotide sequence: TGTGCCAGCGGAGGTTGGCCAGCCTCTGGGGCCAACGTCCTGACTTTC. Amino acids: CASGGWPASGANVLTF. The genes are TRBV6-1 and TRBJ2-6; tentatively, D is TRBD2 (5 bases). V was trimmed by 8 bases and J by 0 bases, leaving 14 bases between them. The CDR3 has 16 amino acids. Germline V lookup: CDR1 MNHNS, CDR2 SASEGT.